This TCR beta chain emerged from a study of CD8 T cells in ankylosing spondylitis. TCRdb ran MiXCR on the 5' RACE reads and lists one entry per CDR3 protein. The repertoire includes roughly 200,000 distinct CDR3 sequences, roughly 13% of them detected once, and approximately 15% sits in the top ten. The length of the CDR3 is 11 residues. V lost 3 bases and J lost 12, with 11 bases in between. Germline V lookup: CDR1 ENHRY, CDR2 SYGVKD. Sequenced material: blood, either unsorted or a sorted T cell fraction (not recorded which). The V call is TRBV10-3, the J call TRBJ1-1, with D uncertain. This TCR derives from a male donor with ankylosing spondylitis or in good health (not recorded which). The chain's CDR3 is CAISEEGRSFF. CDR3 nucleotide sequence: TGTGCCATCAGTGAAGAGGGTCGGTCTTTCTTT.